This entry features one T cell receptor (beta chain) sequence. Generated by immunoSEQ multiplex PCR, the TCRdb table keeps only in-frame clones and is missing some. This sample carries tens of thousands of clones, 81% of them seen once, and the ten largest clones take about a quarter. These data originate in a study of OX40 agonist ivuxolimab in advanced cancers. The wider study: Every 2 weeks, patients received ivuxolimab intravenously, dosed at 0.01 to 10 mg/kg.

Germline trimming cut 2 bases from V and 2 bases from J; bases unmatched to any gene: 2. The CDR3 sequence is 14 residues long. Looked up from germline, CDR1 is MNHEY and CDR2 is SVGAGI. The starting material was CD4+ or CD8+ T cells sorted from blood, obtained in a trial of the OX40 agonist ivuxolimab. The TCR comes from an adult with an advanced solid tumor such as melanoma, head and neck, liver or kidney cancer. The rearrangement links TRBV6-5 to TRBJ2-7; 8 bases agree with TRBD2. The CDR3 loop is CASSYQREPYEQYF. The DNA for the CDR3 is TGTGCCAGCAGTTACCAGCGGGAGCCCTACGAGCAGTACTTC.